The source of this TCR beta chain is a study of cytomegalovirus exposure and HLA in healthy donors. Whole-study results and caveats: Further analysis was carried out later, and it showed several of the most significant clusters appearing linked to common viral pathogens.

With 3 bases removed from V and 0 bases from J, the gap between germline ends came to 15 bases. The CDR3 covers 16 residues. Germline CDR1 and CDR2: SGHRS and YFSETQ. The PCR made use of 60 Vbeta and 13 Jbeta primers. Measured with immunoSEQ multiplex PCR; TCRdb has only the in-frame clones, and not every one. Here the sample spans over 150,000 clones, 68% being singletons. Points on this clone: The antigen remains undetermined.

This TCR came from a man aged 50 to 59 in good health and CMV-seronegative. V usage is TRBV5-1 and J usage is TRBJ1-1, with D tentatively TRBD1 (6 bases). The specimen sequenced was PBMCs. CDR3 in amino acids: CASSSNADSLNTEAFF. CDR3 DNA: TGCGCCAGCAGCTCAAATGCGGACAGCTTGAACACTGAAGCTTTCTTT.